The 14 T cell receptor beta chains below were found in one sample sequenced in a study of T cells in Graves' hyperthyroidism and ophthalmopathy. Amplification of TCR beta CDR3 regions was performed using RNA transcripts as template. Using the HTBI primer set, a first-round RT-PCR was run on the TCR CDR3. TCRdb redid the calling of the multiplex PCR reads with MiXCR, one entry per CDR3 protein. The sample gives 500,000 or so distinct CDR3 sequences, 16% of which show up once; 29% is in the top ten. Sequenced material: blood. The receptors originated from a woman aged 25-40 years with Graves' ophthalmopathy.

The chain carries TRBV6-6 and TRBJ1-4; D might be TRBD1 (5 bases). Trimming removed 2 bases from V and 0 bases from J, with 16 bases in between. The CDR3 length is 18 residues. CDR1 and CDR2 (germline): MNHNY, SVGAGI (reference sequence). The CDR3 nucleotides are TGTGCCAGCAGTTACCACCCTGGGACCTTTGCAACTAATGAAAAACTGTTTTTT. Translation gives CASSYHPGTFATNEKLFF.

There are a few counts of this clonotype. The chain has TRBV12-3 or TRBV12-4 and TRBJ1-1; no clear D gene. The CDR3 spans 14 residues. V shed 7 bases and J shed 1 base, with 13 bases lying between them. CDR3 protein: CASIQRRRNTEAFF. The CDR3 bases are TGTGCCAGCATTCAAAGGAGACGGAACACTGAAGCTTTCTTT.

This clonotype was observed many times. Here the CDR3 DNA reads TGTGCCAGCAGCAAGACGGACCGACCTAACTATGGCTACACCTTC. Amino acids: CASSKTDRPNYGYTF. The V gene is TRBV7-9, the J gene TRBJ1-2; D is unclear. Germline-derived CDR1 and CDR2 are SEHNR and FQNEAQ (reference sequence). V lost 5 bases to trimming and J lost 0 bases, with 13 bases between them. The CDR3 totals 15 residues.

As to this clonotype: One base away lies a much larger clone, so this may be a sequencing read error. The J gene is TRBJ1-1, the V gene TRBV7-2; D is unresolved. There are 16 residues in the CDR3. Looked up from germline, CDR1 is SGHTA and CDR2 is FQGNSA. CDR3 in DNA: TGTGCCAGCAGCTTAGGGCCCCCAACCCCGGGCACTGGAGCTTTCTTT. Its protein product is CASSLGPPTPGTGAFF.

This clonotype showed up many times. CDR3 region: CASREGLQGTQYF. CDR3 nucleotide sequence: TGTGCCAGCAGGGAGGGACTGCAGGGGACCCAGTACTTC. The chain recombines TRBV12-3 or TRBV12-4 with TRBJ2-5, with D maybe TRBD2 (6 bases). CDR3 size: 13 residues. Trimming took 6 bases from V and 7 from J, leaving 15 bases between them.

This clonotype showed up just a few times. The V gene is TRBV6-1, the J gene TRBJ2-7, with TRBD2 identical over 14 bases. Germline V gene sequence: CDR1 MNHNS, CDR2 SASEGT. The trim removed 7 bases at V and 6 bases at J, leaving 8 bases unmatched. This CDR3 is 15 amino acids long. The CDR3 bases are TGTGCCAGCAAGCTAGGGACTAGCGGGAGCAGCGAGCAGTACTTC. Amino acid sequence: CASKLGTSGSSEQYF.

At least ten counts were recorded for this clonotype. The chain links TRBV28 to TRBJ2-1; D remains ambiguous. Looked up from germline, CDR1 is MDHEN and CDR2 is SYDVKM. The V end was cut by 6 bases, the J end by 4 bases, with 13 bases between. The CDR3 totals 14 residues. CDR3 in DNA: TGTGCCAGCAGGGACGACCCTGCGTACAATGAGCAGTTCTTC. Its translation is CASRDDPAYNEQFF.

This clonotype was found a few times. The chain couples TRBV28 to TRBJ2-1; possibly TRBD2 for D (6 bases). The CDR3 length is 16 residues. The V end was cut by 4 bases, the J end by 1 base, with 14 bases between. Germline V lookup: CDR1 MDHEN, CDR2 SYDVKM. The CDR3 loop reads CASSSSTSYSYNEQFF. CDR3 bases: TGTGCCAGCAGTTCCTCTACTAGCTATTCCTACAATGAGCAGTTCTTC.

This clonotype was detected only a few times. This chain uses TRBV24-1 with TRBJ2-2, with no clear D. Germline CDR1 and CDR2: KGHDR and SFDVKD. Trimming removed 4 bases at V and 3 bases at J, with 11 bases between. The CDR3 is 15 amino acids. The CDR3 is CATSDVSRDTGELFF. The CDR3 DNA reads TGTGCCACCAGTGACGTCTCCCGGGACACCGGGGAGCTGTTTTTT.

This clonotype was seen more than once but under ten times. The chain employs TRBV19 and TRBJ2-3; tentatively, D is TRBD1 (5 bases). Germline assignment: CDR1 LNHDA and CDR2 SQIVND (reference sequence). V was pared by 3 bases and J by 2 bases, with 9 bases between. The CDR3 runs to 14 residues. This CDR3 reads CASSISDITDTQYF. For the CDR3, the DNA is TGTGCCAGTAGTATTTCGGACATCACAGATACGCAGTATTTT.

This clonotype was detected ten times or more. This chain links TRBV27 with TRBJ2-5, with D possibly being TRBD2 (6 bases). CDR3 length: 14 residues. Germline V gene sequence: CDR1 MNHEY, CDR2 SMNVEV (reference sequence). The V and J ends lost 5 bases and 5 bases respectively, with 15 bases between them. CDR3 DNA: TGTGCCAGCAGTCCGAGGACTAAGAAGGAGACCCAGTACTTC. Translating gives CASSPRTKKETQYF.

This clonotype was seen many times. This chain links TRBV20-1 with TRBJ2-1; the D is unclear. V was pared by 5 bases and J by 6 bases, with 14 bases between. The CDR3 consists of 13 residues. Germline V lookup: CDR1 DFQATT, CDR2 SNEGSKA (reference sequence). CDR3 sequence (DNA): TGCAGTGCTCTTCGTGGCTGGAGCAATGAGCAGTTCTTC. Amino acids: CSALRGWSNEQFF.

This clonotype has only a few counts. The chain employs TRBV6-5 and TRBJ2-3, with no clear D. This CDR3 is built from 15 residues. Germline CDR1 and CDR2: MNHEY and SVGAGI. V lost 6 bases and J 2 bases, leaving 15 bases between the germline ends. CDR3 in DNA: TGTGCCAGCAGGCCCCAAGACGGGCCCACAGATACGCAGTATTTT. This gives the protein CASRPQDGPTDTQYF.

This clonotype was observed at least ten times. The gene calls are TRBV3-1 and TRBJ2-5, with 9 bases fitting TRBD2. Germline CDR1 is LGHDT and CDR2 is YNNKEL (reference sequence). CDR3 length: 12 amino acids. The ends lost 2 bases at V and 14 bases at J; junction bases unmatched: 6. CDR3: CASSQPTSGPYF. Here the CDR3 DNA reads TGTGCCAGCAGCCAACCGACTAGCGGCCCATACTTC.